One and the same sample provided the 18 T cell receptor beta chains below, sequenced in a study of CD8+ T cells in alopecia areata. Collected material from alopecia areata patients comprised lesional scalp punch biopsies and peripheral blood. After isolation, RNA underwent reverse transcription to generate cDNA as the sequencing template. TCRdb keeps only in-frame clones here, not all; method: immunoSEQ multiplex PCR. Of about 12,000 clones in the sample, roughly 56% are singletons; the top ten hold under 15%. Sequencing input: skin. These receptors all stem from a human donor with alopecia areata.

The chain links TRBV28 to TRBJ1-1, with TRBD1 as a possible D gene (6 bases). This CDR3 has 12 residues. Looked up from germline, CDR1 is MDHEN and CDR2 is SYDVKM. V shed 6 bases and J shed 2 bases, with 7 bases lying between them. In nucleotides, the CDR3 is TGTGCCAGCAGAGGGGGTAACACTGAAGCTTTCTTT. Protein: CASRGGNTEAFF.

The chain combines TRBV5-1 with TRBJ2-5; D might be TRBD1 or TRBD2, each matching 5 bases. Germline CDR1 is SGHRS and CDR2 is YFSETQ. The length of the CDR3 is 15 residues. V lost 0 bases and J 2 bases, leaving 11 bases between the germline ends. The CDR3 sequence: CASSLDGTAQETQYF. The CDR3 nucleotides read TGCGCCAGCAGCTTGGACGGGACGGCACAAGAGACCCAGTACTTC.

The chain has TRBV29-1 and TRBJ2-7, with 7 positions matching TRBD1. CDR1 SQVTM and CDR2 ANQGSEA come from the germline V gene. The CDR3 loop spans 14 amino acids. V was clipped by 4 bases and J by 3 bases; unmatched bases: 9. CDR3 sequence (DNA): TGCAGCGTTGTTTCTGGACAGGCCGGCTACGAGCAGTACTTC. Amino acids: CSVVSGQAGYEQYF.

The chain employs TRBV21-1 and TRBJ2-1; the table's D call TRBD2 went unverified against the DNA. TRBV21-1 is recorded as a pseudogene. The CDR3 totals 15 residues. CDR3 sequence (DNA): TGTGCCAGCAGCAAAGGGACTAGCTCCTACAATGAGCAGTTCTTC. Translating gives CASSKGTSSYNEQFF.

In its sample, this clone was seen once. Compared with germline, one end of the junction differs, possibly owing to a read error. The J gene is TRBJ1-1, the V gene TRBV7-7; D unclear. Germline CDR1 and CDR2: SSHAT and FNYEAQ (reference sequence). The CDR3 spans 13 residues. CDR3 nucleotides: TGTGCTAGCAGCTCTCAAGAGAACACTGAAGCTTTCTTT. This encodes CASSSQENTEAFF. The full variable domain, its missing parts supplied by reference TRBV7-7 and TRBJ1-1, is GAGVSQSPRYKVTKRGQDVTLRCDPISSHATLYWYQQALGQGPEFLTYFNYEAQPDKSGLPSDRFSAERPEGSISTLTIQRTEQRDSAMYRCASSSQENTEAFFGQGTRLTVV.

V is TRBV4-2 and J is TRBJ2-7, with D possibly TRBD1 on 6 matching bases. The CDR3 length is 14 residues. Germline assignment: CDR1 LGHNA and CDR2 YNFKEQ. V was clipped by 3 bases and J by 6 bases, with 15 bases between them. For the CDR3, the DNA is TGTGCCAGCAGCCAGAGGGGGTGGGCGTTCGAGCAGTACTTC. Translated, it gives CASSQRGWAFEQYF.

The chain is built from TRBV4-1 and TRBJ2-1; D gene unclear. The length of the CDR3 is 15 residues. Germline V gives CDR1 MGHRA, CDR2 YSYEKL. Trimming left V 2 bases short and J 0 bases short, with 8 bases between. The CDR3 DNA reads as TGCGCCAGCAGCCAACTTAGTACCTCCTACAATGAGCAGTTCTTC. Translation: CASSQLSTSYNEQFF.

This chain links TRBV19 with TRBJ2-5, with D possibly being TRBD2 (5 bases). Germline V gene sequence: CDR1 LNHDA, CDR2 SQIVND (reference sequence). CDR3 size: 16 residues. The V and J ends lost 5 bases and 5 bases respectively, with 21 bases between them. CDR3 coding DNA: TGTGCCAGTAGTTCGAGGCCGACCGGAGGAAAGGAGACCCAGTACTTC. This encodes CASSSRPTGGKETQYF.

The rearrangement uses TRBV30 and TRBJ1-2; possible D gene TRBD1, 6 bases. The germline gives CDR1 GTSNPN, CDR2 SVGIG (reference sequence). This CDR3 is 12 amino acids long. Trimming removed 2 bases at V and 7 bases at J, with 11 bases between. Here the CDR3 reads CAWSSGRGGYTF. The CDR3 coding sequence is TGTGCCTGGAGTAGTGGCAGGGGTGGCTACACCTTC.

This chain uses TRBV5-4 with TRBJ2-2; 10 bases match TRBD2. CDR1 and CDR2 (germline): SGHNT, YYREEE (reference sequence). V was pared by 0 bases and J by 7 bases, with 6 bases of the junction left unmatched. CDR3 length: 16 amino acids. CDR3 DNA sequence: TGTGCCAGCAGCTTGGGGCTAGCGGGAGAGGTCGGGGAGCTGTTTTTT. This translates into CASSLGLAGEVGELFF.

Only one count was recorded for this clone. The chain recombines TRBV14 with TRBJ2-2; D could derive from TRBD1 or TRBD2 (5 bases each). This CDR3 contains 19 residues. Trimming shortened V by 5 bases and J by 3 bases, and 25 bases separated the two germline ends. Germline CDR1 and CDR2: SGHDN and FVKESK. CDR3 sequence: CASSLQTLTLGPYTGELFF. The CDR3 DNA sequence: TGTGCCAGCAGCTTACAGACCCTAACACTGGGACCTTACACCGGGGAGCTGTTTTTT.

The chain has TRBV9 and TRBJ2-7, with 10 bases matching TRBD2. CDR3 length: 16 residues. CDR1 is SGDLS, CDR2 YYNGEE, per germline. Unmatched junction bases numbered 8, after V lost 4 bases and J lost 1 base. CDR3 nucleotide sequence: TGTGCCAGCAGCCCCACCGGGACTAGCGATTCCTACGAGCAGTACTTC. Its protein is CASSPTGTSDSYEQYF. The whole variable domain, remainder taken from reference TRBV9 and TRBJ2-7, is DSGVTQTPKHLITATGQRVTLRCSPRSGDLSVYWYQQSLDQGLQFLIQYYNGEERAKGNILERFSAQQFPDLHSELNLSSLELGDSALYFCASSPTGTSDSYEQYFGPGTRLTVT.

This clone appeared a few times. This sequence joins TRBV7-2 and TRBJ2-2; TRBD2 might be the D (5 bases). V was cut by 1 base and J by 4 bases, with 10 bases left in between. The germline CDR1 and CDR2 sequences are SGHTA and FQGNSA. The CDR3 has 15 residues. The DNA of the CDR3 is TGTGCCAGCAGCTTAGTACAGCGGAGCACCGGGGAGCTGTTTTTT. This codes for CASSLVQRSTGELFF.

The V gene is TRBV4-3, the J gene TRBJ2-2; D is unclear. The CDR3 has 15 amino acids. V lost 1 base and J 0 bases, leaving 6 bases between the germline ends. Germline V gives CDR1 LGHNA, CDR2 YSLEER. This chain's CDR3 is CASSQVLANTGELFF. The CDR3 nucleotides are TGCGCCAGCAGCCAAGTTCTAGCGAACACCGGGGAGCTGTTTTTT.

The chain uses TRBV27 and TRBJ2-2; 7 bases are a match to TRBD2. V lost 5 bases to trimming and J lost 6 bases; unmatched junction nucleotides: 6. CDR1 and CDR2 from the germline V gene are MNHEY and SMNVEV (reference sequence). This CDR3 is built from 14 residues. This chain's CDR3 is CASSGRERAGELFF. CDR3 coding DNA: TGTGCCAGCAGTGGGCGGGAGAGAGCCGGGGAGCTGTTTTTT.

This clone came up a few times. V usage is TRBV29-1 and J usage is TRBJ2-7, with D unclear. The length of the CDR3 is 13 residues. CDR1 SQVTM and CDR2 ANQGSEA come from the germline V gene. Trimming removed 6 bases from V and 0 bases from J, with 12 bases in between. The chain's CDR3 is CSVSLGFSYEQYF. CDR3 coding DNA: TGCAGCGTGAGCCTAGGGTTCTCCTACGAGCAGTACTTC.

The V gene is TRBV6-5, the J gene TRBJ2-1; D may be TRBD2 (5 bases). This CDR3 spans 14 amino acids. Germline V gene lookup returns CDR1 MNHEY and CDR2 SVGAGI. Trimming removed 7 bases from V and 4 bases from J, with 14 bases in between. The CDR3, as DNA: TGTGCCAGCACCGCCCGGAGGAGGTACAATGAGCAGTTCTTC. Residues: CASTARRRYNEQFF.

This chain uses TRBV4-3 with TRBJ2-1, with D hard to call. V lost 0 bases, J lost 2 bases, and 11 bases lay in between. The V gene's germline CDR1 is LGHNA and CDR2 YSLEER. The CDR3 is 16 amino acids. CDR3 in amino acids: CASSQDIYSTYNEQFF. CDR3 sequence (DNA): TGCGCCAGCAGCCAAGATATATACAGCACCTACAATGAGCAGTTCTTC.